The TCR beta chain described here comes from a study of shared clonotypes between healthy human individuals. Study findings and constraints: On the whole, naive subsets had larger estimated richness than memory subsets had. Unshared clonotypes carried lower generation probabilities than those common to all four donors. Clonotypes that were shared across a handful of donors made up around 5.5% of naive CD4 clonotypes.

The method was immunoSEQ multiplex PCR; TCRdb's version includes in-frame clones alone and lacks a portion of them. The profile shows 2 million to 2.5 million clones, 90% to 95% of them singletons. Details on this clone: Its antigen is as yet unknown.

Adult donors, all healthy and HIV-negative, had no recent acute infections or vaccinations. Trimming took off 3 bases at V and 5 bases at J, with 18 bases between the two ends. The CDR3 consists of 16 residues. The germline CDR1 and CDR2 sequences are SGDLS and YYNGEE. This sequence joins TRBV9 and TRBJ1-5, with D possibly matching TRBD1 (6 bases). The specimen sequenced was naive CD4+ T cells from PBMCs. Subset described: CD45RA+ positively selected. The clonotype originates from a man younger than 30 in good health. Some clones in this sample may be carry-over from other donors' samples. The CDR3 nucleotides are TGTGCCAGCAGCGAGAGAGAACAGGGTTGGGATCAGCCCCAGCATTTT. Translation gives CASSEREQGWDQPQHF.